This is a list of T cell receptor beta chains from one sample in a study of cytomegalovirus exposure and HLA in healthy donors. The method was immunoSEQ multiplex PCR; TCRdb's version includes in-frame clones alone and lacks a portion of them. The table lists around 100,000 clones, about 83% of them singletons. Sequenced material: PBMCs. Every receptor here comes from a young woman in good health and CMV-seropositive. Both conserved end residues are part of each CDR3. A D gene is named only where the DNA matches it firmly. For some rows the clone size is stated as once, few or many, or as a class when expanded; others skip it.

len | j_gene | v_gene | abundance | d_gene | CDR3aa | CDR3nt
13 | TRBJ1-1 | TRBV11-3 | NA | NA | CASSFSGGTEAFF | TGTGCCAGCAGCTTTTCGGGGGGAACTGAAGCTTTCTTT
14 | TRBJ1-6 | TRBV2 | NA | TRBD1 | CASTRDSDNSPLHF | TGTGCCAGCACTCGGGACAGCGATAATTCACCCCTCCACTTT
16 | TRBJ1-5 | TRBV6-6 | NA | TRBD1 | CASSSGTGVLSQPQHF | TGTGCCAGCAGTTCTGGGACAGGGGTCCTGAGTCAGCCCCAGCATTTT
14 | TRBJ1-2 | TRBV6-5 | few | TRBD1 | CASSYSTGNYGYTF | TGTGCCAGCAGTTACTCGACAGGGAACTATGGCTACACCTTC
14 | TRBJ1-1 | TRBV4-1 | NA | TRBD1 | CASRPYRGGDEAFF | TGCGCCAGCAGACCTTACAGGGGGGGAGATGAAGCTTTCTTT
13 | TRBJ1-1 | TRBV7-6 | few | NA | CASSQTGYTEAFF | TGTGCCAGCAGCCAGACAGGATACACTGAAGCTTTCTTT
15 | TRBJ1-5 | TRBV19 | NA | TRBD1 | CASRLEGQLSQPQHF | TGTGCCAGTAGACTAGAGGGACAGCTATCTCAGCCCCAGCATTTT
15 | TRBJ1-2 | TRBV10-3 | NA | TRBD1 | CAISRDRGFDYGYTF | TGTGCCATCAGTCGGGACAGGGGTTTCGACTATGGCTACACCTTC
14 | TRBJ1-4 | TRBV19 | NA | NA | CASSTAGSSEKLFF | TGTGCCAGTAGTACGGCAGGAAGTTCTGAAAAACTGTTTTTT
12 | TRBJ2-3 | TRBV7-2 | NA | NA | CASSLPPFTQYF | TGTGCCAGCAGCCTACCTCCGTTTACGCAGTATTTT
15 | TRBJ2-1 | TRBV7-8 | NA | TRBD2 | CASSLGLAGEFEQFF | TGTGCCAGCAGTTTGGGACTAGCGGGAGAATTTGAGCAGTTCTTC
14 | TRBJ2-5 | TRBV5-1 | NA | TRBD1 | CASSTGQGRETQYF | TGCGCCAGCAGCACTGGACAGGGGCGGGAGACCCAGTACTTC
14 | TRBJ2-7 | TRBV5-8 | few | TRBD1 | CASSLSRDSYEQYF | TGTGCCAGCAGCTTAAGCCGGGACAGCTACGAGCAGTACTTC
16 | TRBJ2-3 | TRBV6-6 | once | NA | CASKQVPFEGTDTQYF | TGTGCCAGCAAACAGGTCCCGTTCGAAGGCACAGATACGCAGTATTTT
15 | TRBJ1-5 | TRBV2 | NA | TRBD1 | CASNPGTGLNQPQHF | TGTGCCAGCAATCCTGGGACAGGCCTCAATCAGCCCCAGCATTTT
14 | TRBJ2-3 | TRBV5-1 | NA | TRBD1 | CASSGDRGLDTQYF | TGCGCCAGCAGCGGGGACAGGGGATTAGATACGCAGTATTTT
12 | TRBJ2-1 | TRBV5-1 | NA | NA | CASSFSIHEQFF | TGCGCCAGCAGCTTCAGTATCCATGAGCAGTTCTTC
15 | TRBJ1-2 | TRBV5-1 | NA | NA | CASTQDPTRNYGYTF | TGCGCCAGCACACAGGACCCAACTCGGAACTATGGCTACACCTTC
13 | TRBJ2-7 | TRBV5-1 | NA | NA | CASSPLGIYEQYF | TGCGCCAGCAGCCCCCTCGGGATCTACGAGCAGTACTTC
18 | TRBJ1-6 | TRBV5-8 | NA | TRBD1 | CASSSGQGVISYNSPLHF | TGTGCCAGCAGCTCTGGACAGGGGGTGATTTCCTATAATTCACCCCTCCACTTT
16 | TRBJ2-1 | TRBV13 | NA | TRBD1 | CASSSPGGRSYNEQFF | TGTGCCAGCAGCTCGCCAGGGGGTCGGTCCTACAATGAGCAGTTCTTC
19 | TRBJ2-3 | TRBV5-1 | NA | TRBD2 | CASSTNTGLAGGRTDTQYF | TGCGCCAGCAGCACGAACACGGGACTAGCGGGGGGCCGCACAGATACGCAGTATTTT
14 | TRBJ2-3 | TRBV5-1 | NA | TRBD1 | CASYSGQNTDTQYF | TGCGCCAGCTACTCGGGACAGAACACAGATACGCAGTATTTT
13 | TRBJ1-1 | TRBV5-1 | NA | NA | CASSLGCGTEAFF | TGCGCCAGCAGCTTGGGTTGCGGCACTGAAGCTTTCTTT
14 | TRBJ2-7 | TRBV15 | NA | TRBD1 | CATSRRTGTYEQYF | TGTGCCACCAGCAGGAGGACAGGGACTTACGAGCAGTACTTC
15 | TRBJ1-5 | TRBV19 | NA | NA | CASSIALGGNQPQHF | TGTGCCAGTAGTATAGCCCTGGGCGGCAATCAGCCCCAGCATTTT
13 | TRBJ1-1 | TRBV6-1 | NA | NA | CASSVGETDEAFF | TGTGCCAGCAGTGTTGGAGAAACCGATGAAGCTTTCTTT
14 | TRBJ2-1 | TRBV6-5 | NA | NA | CASSYGGWYNEQFF | TGTGCCAGCAGTTACGGGGGGTGGTACAATGAGCAGTTCTTC
18 | TRBJ2-1 | TRBV30 | NA | TRBD2 | CAIYTGLAGGSSYNEQFF | TGTGCCATTTACACGGGACTAGCGGGAGGGAGCTCCTACAATGAGCAGTTCTTC
15 | TRBJ2-7 | TRBV18 | NA | NA | CASSPPSLEGYEQYF | TGTGCCAGCTCACCACCGAGCCTAGAGGGCTACGAGCAGTACTTC
14 | TRBJ2-1 | TRBV5-4 | NA | TRBD2 | CASSPRTSYNEQFF | TGTGCCAGCAGCCCGCGGACTAGCTACAATGAGCAGTTCTTC
19 | TRBJ2-6 | TRBV27 | once | TRBD1 | CASGQFRTGTLSGANVLTF | TGTGCCAGCGGTCAATTTCGGACAGGGACACTCTCTGGGGCCAACGTCCTGACTTTC
16 | TRBJ2-2 | TRBV5-1 | NA | TRBD2 | CASSLVSGGKTGELFF | TGCGCCAGCAGCTTGGTTAGCGGGGGAAAGACCGGGGAGCTGTTTTTT
14 | TRBJ2-7 | TRBV27 | NA | TRBD2 | CASSFTSGSYEQYF | TGTGCCAGCAGTTTCACTAGCGGGAGCTACGAGCAGTACTTC
13 | TRBJ1-1 | TRBV2 | NA | NA | CASSPQGNTEAFF | TGTGCCAGCAGTCCACAGGGGAACACTGAAGCTTTCTTT
15 | TRBJ2-1 | TRBV7-9 | NA | NA | CASSVTGDSYNEQFF | TGTGCCAGCAGCGTAACAGGGGACTCTTACAATGAGCAGTTCTTC
16 | TRBJ2-7 | TRBV25-1 | few | NA | CASSESSNTRSYEQYF | TGTGCCAGCAGTGAATCTAGTAACACCCGCTCCTACGAGCAGTACTTC
10 | TRBJ1-2 | TRBV6-1 | NA | NA | CASSDETYTF | TGTGCCAGCAGTGACGAAACTTACACCTTC
15 | TRBJ1-5 | TRBV27 | once | NA | CASSPGLLSNQPQHF | TGTGCCAGCAGCCCGGGACTTCTTAGCAATCAGCCCCAGCATTTT
14 | TRBJ1-6 | TRBV18 | NA | TRBD1 | CASSPTGDNSPLHF | TGTGCCAGCTCACCTACAGGGGATAATTCACCCCTCCACTTT
13 | TRBJ2-1 | TRBV19 | NA | NA | CASSIERLNEQFF | TGTGCCAGTAGTATTGAGCGACTCAATGAGCAGTTCTTC
15 | TRBJ2-7 | TRBV11-2 | once | NA | CASSSPQTGPREQYF | TGTGCCAGCAGCTCCCCTCAGACAGGTCCCAGGGAGCAGTACTTC
15 | TRBJ2-5 | TRBV5-6 | NA | TRBD2 | CASSLAGGPFGTQYF | TGTGCCAGCAGCTTGGCGGGAGGGCCGTTTGGGACCCAGTACTTC
14 | TRBJ2-1 | TRBV27 | few | NA | CASSFVQTYNEQFF | TGTGCCAGCAGTTTTGTTCAAACATACAATGAGCAGTTCTTC
16 | TRBJ1-6 | TRBV5-1 | NA | NA | CASSSEGQGNNSPLHF | TGCGCCAGCAGCTCAGAAGGTCAGGGGAATAATTCACCCCTCCACTTT